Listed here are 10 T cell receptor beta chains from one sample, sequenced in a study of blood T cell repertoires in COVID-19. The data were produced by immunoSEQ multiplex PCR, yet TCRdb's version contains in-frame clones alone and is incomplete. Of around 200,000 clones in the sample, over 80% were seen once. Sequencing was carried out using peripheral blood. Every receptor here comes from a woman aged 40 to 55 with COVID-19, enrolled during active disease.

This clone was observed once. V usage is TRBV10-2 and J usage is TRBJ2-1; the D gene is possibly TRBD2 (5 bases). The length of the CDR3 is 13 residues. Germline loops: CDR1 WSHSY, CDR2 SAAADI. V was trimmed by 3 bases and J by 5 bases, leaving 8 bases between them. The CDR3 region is CASSETGNNEQFF. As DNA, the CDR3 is TGCGCCAGCAGTGAAACCGGGAACAATGAGCAGTTCTTC.

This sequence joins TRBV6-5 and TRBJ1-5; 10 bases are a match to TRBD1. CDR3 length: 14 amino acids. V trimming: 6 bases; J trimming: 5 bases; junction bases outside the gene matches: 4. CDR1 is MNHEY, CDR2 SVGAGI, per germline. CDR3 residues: CASRGGTGDQPQHF. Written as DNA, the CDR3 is TGTGCCAGCAGGGGGGGGACAGGGGATCAGCCCCAGCATTTT.

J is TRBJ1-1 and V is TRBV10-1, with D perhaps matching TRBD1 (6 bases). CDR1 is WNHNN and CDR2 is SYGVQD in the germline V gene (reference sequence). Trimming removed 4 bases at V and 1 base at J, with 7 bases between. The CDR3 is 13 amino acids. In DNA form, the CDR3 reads TGCGCCAGCAGTGTACAGGGGAACACTGAAGCTTTCTTT. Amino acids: CASSVQGNTEAFF.

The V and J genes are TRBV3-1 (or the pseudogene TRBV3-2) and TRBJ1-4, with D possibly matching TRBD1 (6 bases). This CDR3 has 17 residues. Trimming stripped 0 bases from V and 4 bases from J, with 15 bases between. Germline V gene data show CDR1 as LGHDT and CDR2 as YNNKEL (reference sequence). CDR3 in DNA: TGTGCCAGCAGCCAAGAAGGGGGATGCTCAAATAATGAAAAACTGTTTTTT. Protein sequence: CASSQEGGCSNNEKLFF.

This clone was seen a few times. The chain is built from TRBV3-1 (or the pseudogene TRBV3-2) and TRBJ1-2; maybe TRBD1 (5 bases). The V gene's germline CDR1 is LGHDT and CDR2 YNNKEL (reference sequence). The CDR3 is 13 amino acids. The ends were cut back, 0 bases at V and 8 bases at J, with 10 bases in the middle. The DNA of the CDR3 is TGTGCCAGCAGCCAAGATGGGGCTGGAGGCTACACCTTC. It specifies CASSQDGAGGYTF.

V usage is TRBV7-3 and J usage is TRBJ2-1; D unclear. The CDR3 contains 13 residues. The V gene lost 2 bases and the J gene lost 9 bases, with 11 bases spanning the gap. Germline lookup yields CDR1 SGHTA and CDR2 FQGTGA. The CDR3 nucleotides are TGTGCCAGCAGCTTAGAGCGAGCCGGTGAGCAGTTCTTC. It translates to CASSLERAGEQFF.

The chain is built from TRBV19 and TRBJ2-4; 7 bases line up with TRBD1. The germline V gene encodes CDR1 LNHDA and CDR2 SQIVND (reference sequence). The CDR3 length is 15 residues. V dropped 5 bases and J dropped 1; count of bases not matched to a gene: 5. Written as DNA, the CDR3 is TGTGCCAGTAGTGGATTACAGGGGGCCAAAAACATTCAGTACTTC. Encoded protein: CASSGLQGAKNIQYF. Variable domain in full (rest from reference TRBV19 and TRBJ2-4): DGGITQSPKYLFRKEGQNVTLSCEQNLNHDAMYWYRQDPGQGLRLIYYSQIVNDFQKGDIAEGYSVSREKKESFPLTVTSAQKNPTAFYLCASSGLQGAKNIQYFGAGTRLSVL.

Here the CDR3 reads CASSQGAIYGYTF. CDR3 coding DNA: TGCGCCAGCAGCCAGGGGGCCATCTATGGCTACACCTTC. The genes are TRBV4-1 and TRBJ1-2, with a weak D call TRBD1 (6 bases). CDR1 and CDR2 (germline): MGHRA, YSYEKL. The CDR3 spans 13 residues. V shed 3 bases and J shed 4 bases, with 9 bases lying between them.

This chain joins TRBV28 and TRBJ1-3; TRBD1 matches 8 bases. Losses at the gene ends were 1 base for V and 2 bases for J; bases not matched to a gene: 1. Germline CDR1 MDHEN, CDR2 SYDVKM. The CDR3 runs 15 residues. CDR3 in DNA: TGTGCCAGCAGTTTATACAGGGGGGCTGGAAACACCATATATTTT. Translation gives CASSLYRGAGNTIYF.

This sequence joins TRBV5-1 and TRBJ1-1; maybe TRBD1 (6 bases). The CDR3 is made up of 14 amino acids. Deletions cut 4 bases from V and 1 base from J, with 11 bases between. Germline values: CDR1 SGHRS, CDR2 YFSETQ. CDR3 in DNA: TGCGCCAGCAGCCCAGGGGCCCCGAACACTGAAGCTTTCTTT. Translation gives CASSPGAPNTEAFF.